This TCR beta chain derives from a study of shared clonotypes between healthy human individuals. Germline CDR1 reads SGDLS; CDR2 reads YYNGEE. Trimming stripped 0 bases from V and 6 bases from J, with 15 bases between. This CDR3 is built from 16 residues. Measured with immunoSEQ multiplex PCR; TCRdb has only the in-frame clones, and not every one. The sample includes 550,000 to 600,000 clones, roughly four fifths of them seen just once. Sequenced input: PBMCs. The sequence was obtained from a middle-aged woman in good health. Some clones in this sample may be carry-over from other donors' samples. The rearrangement uses TRBV9 and TRBJ2-2; a possible D gene is TRBD1 (6 bases). CDR3 bases: TGTGCCAGCAGCGTAGAAGGGGGTGGAATCGCCGGGGAGCTGTTTTTT. Amino acids: CASSVEGGGIAGELFF.